A single sample gave rise to the 17 T cell receptor beta chains below, sequenced in a study of cytomegalovirus exposure and HLA in healthy donors. Using immunoSEQ multiplex PCR, the repertoire was profiled, and TCRdb retains in-frame clones only, with some absent. Of around 120,000 clones in the sample, about 85% are singletons; the top ten hold roughly 4.4%. Sequenced material: PBMCs. These receptors all stem from a young man in good health and CMV-seropositive.

V is TRBV27 and J is TRBJ2-1; the match to TRBD2 covers 10 bases. Trimming removed 4 bases from V and 12 bases from J; junction bases left unmatched: 6. The CDR3 totals 13 residues. Germline loops: CDR1 MNHEY, CDR2 SMNVEV (reference sequence). The DNA for the CDR3 is TGTGCCAGCAGTTACTCGGCTAGCGGGGGGCAGTTCTTC. Translating gives CASSYSASGGQFF.

In its sample, this clone was seen once. The chain employs TRBV4-3 and TRBJ2-5, with D possibly TRBD2 on 5 matching bases. Trimming took 0 bases from V and 5 from J, leaving 10 bases between them. Per the germline V gene, CDR1 is LGHNA and CDR2 is YSLEER. The CDR3 has 14 residues. CDR3 loop: CASSQDVGGETQYF. CDR3 DNA sequence: TGCGCCAGCAGCCAAGATGTCGGCGGGGAGACCCAGTACTTC.

The V gene is TRBV28, the J gene TRBJ1-1; 7 nucleotides match TRBD1. The trim removed 6 bases at V and 4 bases at J, leaving 8 bases unmatched. This CDR3 has 14 amino acids. Germline loops: CDR1 MDHEN, CDR2 SYDVKM. CDR3 coding DNA: TGTGCCAGCAGCCACAACAGGGGTAGCACTGAAGCTTTCTTT. This codes for CASSHNRGSTEAFF.

The V gene is TRBV5-6, the J gene TRBJ2-2, with D perhaps TRBD2 (5 bases). Trimming shortened V by 0 bases and J by 5 bases, and 14 bases separated the two germline ends. The germline gives CDR1 SGHDT, CDR2 YYEEEE. The length of the CDR3 is 16 residues. Here the CDR3 DNA reads TGTGCCAGCAGCTTGGGCGGGCAGGCGCCTACCGGGGAGCTGTTTTTT. It translates to CASSLGGQAPTGELFF. The full variable domain, its missing parts supplied by reference TRBV5-6 and TRBJ2-2, is DAGVTQSPTHLIKTRGQQVTLRCSPKSGHDTVSWYQQALGQGPQFIFQYYEEEERQRGNFPDRFSGHQFPNYSSELNVNALLLGDSALYLCASSLGGQAPTGELFFGEGSRLTVL.

The chain joins TRBV29-1 to TRBJ1-4, with 9 bases aligning to TRBD1. This CDR3 comprises 14 residues. Per germline, CDR1 SQVTM and CDR2 ANQGSEA. Germline trimming cut 5 bases from V and 6 bases from J; bases unmatched to any gene: 7. CDR3 in DNA: TGCAGCGTTAAGAGACAGGGGGGAGATGAAAAACTGTTTTTT. As protein: CSVKRQGGDEKLFF.

This rearrangement joins TRBV27 to TRBJ2-7, with TRBD1 identical over 8 bases. The germline gives CDR1 MNHEY, CDR2 SMNVEV (reference sequence). After removal of 2 bases from V and 2 bases from J, the junction contained 5 bases not matched to a gene. The CDR3 has 15 amino acids. CDR3 DNA: TGTGCCAGCAGTTTACAGGGGGCGCTTGCCTACGAGCAGTACTTC. Protein product: CASSLQGALAYEQYF.

The rearrangement links TRBV6-6 to TRBJ2-7, with a possible D match to TRBD2 (6 bases). Trimming removed 0 bases at V and 3 bases at J, with 15 bases between. From germline, CDR1 is MNHNY and CDR2 SVGAGI (reference sequence). This CDR3 comprises 16 residues. The CDR3 DNA is TGTGCCAGCAGTTACTCCGAAGCGTGGAGGGGCTACGAGCAGTACTTC. Protein: CASSYSEAWRGYEQYF.

The chain links TRBV5-5 to TRBJ1-2, with D perhaps matching TRBD1 (6 bases). The CDR3 is 15 residues long. CDR1 SGHKS and CDR2 YYEKEE come from the germline V gene (reference sequence). Trimming pared 3 bases from V and 0 bases from J, leaving 12 bases between. Written as DNA, the CDR3 is TGTGCCAGCAGCTCTCGACAGGAAGCTAACTATGGCTACACCTTC. It codes for CASSSRQEANYGYTF.

This chain joins TRBV9 and TRBJ2-4; 7 bases line up with TRBD1. Germline CDR1 SGDLS, CDR2 YYNGEE. Trimming removed 4 bases from V and 0 bases from J; junction bases left unmatched: 1. CDR3 length: 14 residues. The CDR3 coding sequence is TGTGCCAGCAGCTCAGGGGGAGCCAAAAACATTCAGTACTTC. Translated, it gives CASSSGGAKNIQYF.

The chain combines TRBV28 with TRBJ1-5; D perhaps matches TRBD1 (6 bases). Per germline, CDR1 MDHEN and CDR2 SYDVKM. V lost 6 bases and J lost 4, with 22 bases in between. The CDR3 has 17 amino acids. The CDR3 DNA sequence: TGTGCCAGCAGAGACCTTCACTCAGGGGAGGGGAATCAGCCCCAGCATTTT. It is translated as CASRDLHSGEGNQPQHF.

The chain couples TRBV27 to TRBJ2-1, with D hard to call. The CDR3 covers 14 residues. From germline, CDR1 is MNHEY and CDR2 SMNVEV (reference sequence). V shed 2 bases and J shed 1 base, with 6 bases lying between them. The CDR3 is CASSLGDSYNEQFF. The DNA of the CDR3 is TGTGCCAGCAGTTTAGGAGATTCCTACAATGAGCAGTTCTTC.

The chain employs TRBV29-1 and TRBJ1-2; TRBD1 aligns across 7 bases. V lost 6 bases to trimming and J lost 4 bases; unmatched junction nucleotides: 5. CDR1 and CDR2 from the germline V gene are SQVTM and ANQGSEA. CDR3 length: 12 amino acids. The CDR3 bases are TGCAGCGTGGACAGGCTGGGCTATGGCTACACCTTC. It specifies CSVDRLGYGYTF. Supplemented by reference TRBV29-1 and TRBJ1-2, the full variable domain reads SAVISQKPSRDICQRGTSLTIQCQVDSQVTMMFWYRQQPGQSLTLIATANQGSEATYESGFVIDKFPISRPNLTFSTLTVSNMSPEDSSIYLCSVDRLGYGYTFGSGTRLTVV.

The V and J genes are TRBV7-2 and TRBJ2-3; D call uncertain. The germline V and J ends were trimmed by 1 base and 4 bases, with 6 bases remaining between them. Per the germline V gene, CDR1 is SGHTA and CDR2 is FQGNSA. The CDR3 has 13 residues. The CDR3 region is CASSLEPSDTQYF. The CDR3 region has the DNA TGTGCCAGCAGCTTAGAGCCCTCAGATACGCAGTATTTT.

The chain has TRBV13 and TRBJ2-3; 7 bases align to TRBD1. J lost 4 bases, V lost 10 bases, and 14 bases had no gene match. Germline CDR1 PRHDT, CDR2 FYEKMQ (reference sequence). This CDR3 is built from 15 residues. CDR3 loop: CATLDRVGTADTQYF. The CDR3 DNA reads as TGTGCCACCCTTGACAGGGTGGGAACGGCAGATACGCAGTATTTT.

The V and J genes are TRBV7-9 and TRBJ1-1; 8 nucleotides line up with TRBD1. After removal of 5 bases from V and 2 bases from J, the junction contained 7 bases not matched to a gene. CDR1 is SEHNR and CDR2 is FQNEAQ in the germline V gene (reference sequence). This CDR3 spans 15 amino acids. CDR3 sequence reads: CASSGETGANTEAFF. Here the CDR3 DNA reads TGTGCCAGCAGCGGGGAGACAGGGGCTAACACTGAAGCTTTCTTT.

The genes are TRBV2 and TRBJ2-7; 9 nucleotides agree with TRBD1. CDR3 size: 14 residues. The J segment lost 13 bases and the V segment lost 4 bases, leaving 14 bases of the junction unmatched. The germline V gene has CDR1 SNHLY and CDR2 FYNNEI. The DNA of the CDR3 is TGTGCCAGCAGTGTCCTCCCGGACAGGGGTGGAAAATACTTC. It yields the protein CASSVLPDRGGKYF.

The rearrangement uses TRBV5-1 and TRBJ1-1; D is unresolved. V lost 4 bases and J 6 bases, leaving 13 bases between the germline ends. The germline CDR1 and CDR2 sequences are SGHRS and YFSETQ. This CDR3 is built from 13 residues. The CDR3 bases are TGCGCCAGCAGCATTGAGCGAATCTCTGAAGCTTTCTTT. Amino acids: CASSIERISEAFF. Drawing the rest from reference TRBV5-1 and TRBJ1-1, the complete variable domain is KAGVTQTPRYLIKTRGQQVTLSCSPISGHRSVSWYQQTPGQGLQFLFEYFSETQRNKGNFPGRFSGRQFSNSRSEMNVSTLELGDSALYLCASSIERISEAFFGQGTRLTVV.